Ten or more counts support the clone carrying this T cell receptor (beta chain). The antigen is not known. The input was 450 to 550 ng total RNA; TCR beta cDNA was made from it with a constant-region primer. Generation of the TCR beta libraries relied on three nested multiplex PCR rounds using slightly modified ARM-PCR. Forward primers for TRBV1-TRBV30 and a C-beta reverse primer served the first two PCR rounds, at roughly 10 cycles each. TCRdb re-analysed the multiplex PCR reads in MiXCR, keeping a single row per CDR3 protein. The sample lists roughly 86,000 distinct CDR3 sequences, around 68% occurring once. This entry is derived from a study of tumor-infiltrating lymphocytes in primary liver carcinoma. The study's findings and limits: Tumor-adjacent and tumor-blood pairs shared a smaller degree of overlap than tumor region pairs.

Co-extraction of RNA and DNA was performed on about 19-31 mg of unsorted bulk tissue. The V end lost 4 bases, the J end lost 5 bases, and 8 bases lay between the germline ends. The length of the CDR3 is 11 residues. Per germline, CDR1 SQVTM and CDR2 ANQGSEA. The clonotype was recovered from a middle-aged man with primary liver carcinoma and hepatitis B virus infection. The chain is built from TRBV29-1 and TRBJ2-5; possible D gene TRBD2, 5 bases. Sequencing input: tumor-adjacent normal liver tissue. CDR3 coding DNA: TGCAGCGTTGGGGAGACGGAGACCCAGTACTTC. Translating it yields CSVGETETQYF.